The clone carrying this T cell receptor beta chain appeared a few times. As yet, its antigen is unknown. The CDR3 extends over 13 amino acids. The germline V gene has CDR1 SGHNT and CDR2 YYREEE (reference sequence). The V end lost 0 bases, the J end lost 8 bases, and 8 bases lay between the germline ends. PCR amplification relied on 60 Vbeta primers (plus 13 Jbeta primers). Some clones are missing from TCRdb's copy, which holds only in-frame ones; the method was immunoSEQ multiplex PCR. This table has about 120,000 clones, around 80% appearing once. The data derive from a study of cytomegalovirus exposure and HLA in healthy donors. Study-level findings and limits: TCR sequences were mostly rare, though some public TCRs occurred in many donors. It was assumed in the presence/absence analyses that sequencing depth was roughly uniform across donors. The study labeled 180 or so TCR beta chains cytomegalovirus-associated. An analysis was carried out at a later point. It showed that HLA-associated TCR beta chains were more clonally expanded than equally common non-associated chains.

The chain links TRBV5-4 to TRBJ1-4; D might be TRBD1 (5 bases). The TCR sequence derives from a woman under 30 in good health and CMV-seronegative. Sequenced sample: PBMCs. CDR3 residues: CASSLGREEKLFF. The DNA of the CDR3 is TGTGCCAGCAGCTTGGGCAGGGAAGAAAAACTGTTTTTT.